This is a list of T cell receptor beta chains from one sample in a study of beta chain features in type 1 diabetes. Here immunoSEQ multiplex PCR was the method, and the copy in TCRdb shows in-frame clones only, minus some. The sample includes fewer than 550,000 clones, 9.5% to 12% of them seen just once. Material for sequencing was naive CD4+ T cells from blood. These TCRs come from a woman aged 18-30 years in good health. Both conserved end residues are part of each CDR3. The D gene is left open where the match is weak. The listing skips clone size in some rows; elsewhere it reads once, few, many or a size class.

D gene: -; V gene: TRBV4-2; J gene: TRBJ2-1; clone size: -; CDR3 DNA: TGTGCCAGCAGCCCCAGGGTGGGAAGGTACAATGAGCAGTTCTTC; CDR3 protein: CASSPRVGRYNEQFF
D gene: TRBD1; V gene: TRBV5-1; J gene: TRBJ1-6; clone size: few; CDR3 DNA: TGCGCCAGCAGCTTGGACGGACAGGGAGGAAGGTCACCCCTCCACTTT; CDR3 protein: CASSLDGQGGRSPLHF
D gene: -; V gene: TRBV29-1; J gene: TRBJ1-2; clone size: -; CDR3 DNA: TGCAGCGTTGAAGATCCGCCGGGGGGGTATGGCTACACCTTC; CDR3 protein: CSVEDPPGGYGYTF
D gene: -; V gene: TRBV7-9; J gene: TRBJ2-6; clone size: -; CDR3 DNA: TGTGCCAGCAGCTACACCTCTTCGGAGGGGGCCAACGTCCTGACTTTC; CDR3 protein: CASSYTSSEGANVLTF
D gene: TRBD1; V gene: TRBV14; J gene: TRBJ2-6; clone size: -; CDR3 DNA: TGTGCCAGCAGCACGGGACAGCCCTTTTACTCTGGGGCCAACGTCCTGACTTTC; CDR3 protein: CASSTGQPFYSGANVLTF
D gene: -; V gene: TRBV7-9; J gene: TRBJ1-4; clone size: few; CDR3 DNA: TGTGCCAGCAAATACCGGGCCGAAAATGAAAAACTGTTTTTT; CDR3 protein: CASKYRAENEKLFF
D gene: -; V gene: TRBV2; J gene: TRBJ2-5; clone size: -; CDR3 DNA: TGTGCCAGCAGCGCCCAGGGGCGGGAGGAGACCCAGTACTTC; CDR3 protein: CASSAQGREETQYF
D gene: TRBD2; V gene: TRBV29-1; J gene: TRBJ2-5; clone size: -; CDR3 DNA: TGCAGCGTCCGGAGGACTAGCGGGGGGATGGAGACCCAGTACTTC; CDR3 protein: CSVRRTSGGMETQYF
D gene: TRBD1; V gene: TRBV7-2; J gene: TRBJ1-5; clone size: few; CDR3 DNA: TGTGCCAGCAGCCCGCACAGGGGAGGGCAGCCCCAGCATTTT; CDR3 protein: CASSPHRGGQPQHF
D gene: -; V gene: TRBV25-1; J gene: TRBJ1-2; clone size: -; CDR3 DNA: TGTGCCAGCAGTGAGTCCCTCGGAGGAGGTGATGACTATGGCTACACCTTC; CDR3 protein: CASSESLGGGDDYGYTF
D gene: TRBD2; V gene: TRBV9; J gene: TRBJ2-1; clone size: -; CDR3 DNA: TGTGCCAGCAGCGTAGTTTCAGCGGGAGGTTACAATGAGCAGTTCTTC; CDR3 protein: CASSVVSAGGYNEQFF
D gene: -; V gene: TRBV6-6; J gene: TRBJ2-7; clone size: -; CDR3 DNA: TGTGCCAGCAGGGGACCCGGTAGGTCCTACGAGCAGTACTTC; CDR3 protein: CASRGPGRSYEQYF
D gene: TRBD2; V gene: TRBV4-3; J gene: TRBJ2-1; clone size: few; CDR3 DNA: TGCGCCAGCAGCCAAGATTATTTTCCTGGACTAGCGCCGGGTAGGGAGCAGTTCTTC; CDR3 protein: CASSQDYFPGLAPGREQFF
D gene: TRBD2; V gene: TRBV5-4; J gene: TRBJ2-7; clone size: -; CDR3 DNA: TGTGCCAGCAGCTTGCTTGTCCTAGCGGGAGGCGCCTACGAGCAGTACTTC; CDR3 protein: CASSLLVLAGGAYEQYF
D gene: -; V gene: TRBV29-1; J gene: TRBJ2-3; clone size: -; CDR3 DNA: TGCAGCGTTGAACCTAGCACAGATACGCAGTATTTT; CDR3 protein: CSVEPSTDTQYF
D gene: TRBD1; V gene: TRBV25-1; J gene: TRBJ1-2; clone size: once; CDR3 DNA: TGTGCCAGCAGTGAAACCCCCTCGACAGGGTATGGTGGCTACACCTTC; CDR3 protein: CASSETPSTGYGGYTF
D gene: -; V gene: TRBV25-1; J gene: TRBJ2-3; clone size: -; CDR3 DNA: TGTGCCAGCAGTGATCGACAGTTAGCAGATACGCAGTATTTT; CDR3 protein: CASSDRQLADTQYF
D gene: -; V gene: TRBV7-2; J gene: TRBJ2-1; clone size: few; CDR3 DNA: TGTGCCAGCAGCTTGAACCCCGTCCACCTGGTAGTCTTC; CDR3 protein: CASSLNPVHLVVF
D gene: -; V gene: TRBV28; J gene: TRBJ1-1; clone size: few; CDR3 DNA: TGTGCCAGCAACCTAAGGTGGGACGAAGCTTTCTTT; CDR3 protein: CASNLRWDEAFF
D gene: -; V gene: TRBV15; J gene: TRBJ1-4; clone size: -; CDR3 DNA: TGTGCCACCAGCAGAGAACTAAAACTGTTTTTT; CDR3 protein: CATSRELKLFF
D gene: -; V gene: TRBV6-5; J gene: TRBJ1-4; clone size: few; CDR3 DNA: TGTGCCAGCAGTTTTAATGCTGAAAAACTGTTTTTT; CDR3 protein: CASSFNAEKLFF
D gene: TRBD1; V gene: TRBV29-1; J gene: TRBJ2-7; clone size: -; CDR3 DNA: TGCAGCGTTCTACAGGGGGGCTACTACGAGCAGTACTTC; CDR3 protein: CSVLQGGYYEQYF
D gene: TRBD2; V gene: TRBV5-4; J gene: TRBJ2-3; clone size: -; CDR3 DNA: TGTGCCAGCAGCCAAGATAGGCTAGCGGACACAGATACGCAGTATTTT; CDR3 protein: CASSQDRLADTDTQYF
D gene: -; V gene: TRBV11-3; J gene: TRBJ1-1; clone size: -; CDR3 DNA: TGTGCCAGCAGCACAACGAACACTGAAGCTTTCTTT; CDR3 protein: CASSTTNTEAFF
D gene: -; V gene: TRBV30; J gene: TRBJ1-2; clone size: -; CDR3 DNA: TGTGGCTATTCTGTGGGGGGCTCGGACTATGGCTACACCTTC; CDR3 protein: CGYSVGGSDYGYTF
D gene: -; V gene: TRBV7-8; J gene: TRBJ2-6; clone size: few; CDR3 DNA: TGTGCCAGCAGCCCAAGAGTAGTTTCTGGGGCCAACGTCCTGACTTTC; CDR3 protein: CASSPRVVSGANVLTF
D gene: -; V gene: TRBV20-1; J gene: TRBJ2-3; clone size: -; CDR3 DNA: TGCAGTGCTAGAGGCGGGGATACGCAGTATTTT; CDR3 protein: CSARGGDTQYF
D gene: -; V gene: TRBV5-4; J gene: TRBJ2-5; clone size: few; CDR3 DNA: TGTGCCACTCGACAGGTCGCTATAGTAGGGCAAGAGACCCAGTACTTC; CDR3 protein: CATRQVAIVGQETQYF
D gene: TRBD1; V gene: TRBV29-1; J gene: TRBJ2-1; clone size: -; CDR3 DNA: TGCAGCACTCACGGACAGGGGATCTATGAGCAGTTCTTC; CDR3 protein: CSTHGQGIYEQFF